This T cell receptor beta chain was identified during a study of sequential checkpoint blockade in melanoma (dated by TCRdb to the late 2010s). General notes on the study: Using 1:1 randomization, the trial assigned patients either to first-line nivolumab followed by ipilimumab (arm A) or to ipilimumab followed by nivolumab (arm B). Maintenance nivolumab came after both trial sequences. Overall results and qualifications from the work: The model for predicting response that combines TCR metrics with mutation burden needs to be validated in larger, independent patient cohorts.

Its CDR3 holds 13 amino acids, cysteine through phenylalanine. The sequence is cut down to CDR3 DNA, 39 bases in frame from base 1. For CDR1 and CDR2, the germline V gene lists SGHDT and YYEEEE. Comment on this clone: Its recognized antigen is unknown. The junction does not match germline at one end; this may be a read error.

The immunoSEQ Assay was used to immunosequence TCRbeta CDR3 regions from genomic DNA. Prior to high-throughput sequencing, genomic DNA was amplified by bias-controlled multiplex PCR. In the original analysis: To quantify the absolute abundance of each unique TCRbeta CDR3 region, the sequences were collapsed and filtered. Clonality, defined as 1 minus Pielou's evenness, was calculated using productive rearrangements only. A previously published method was used to identify clones with significantly greater frequencies in on-treatment samples than in baseline samples. TCRdb took over this immuneACCESS table, retaining in-frame rearrangements with V and J assigned. Such tables are incomplete; in checked studies, under half of the missing clones stem from an unresolved V gene, and the remainder is unexplained. The DNA was the basis for D and trimming; V, J and clone size are from that table. The sample profile shows tens of thousands of clones; less than 75% of them were found once. The ten largest clonotypes hold around 19% of the sample.

The intended sense of this specimen's treatment or condition label: randomized to nivolumab then ipilimumab (arm A) or the reverse (arm B). None of the patients in the trial had previously been given DNA-damaging chemotherapy. A FACS Aria II flow cytometer was used to sort live CD3+CD8+ cells that were negative for CD19 and CD56 from thawed PBMCs. The samples were obtained from melanoma patients enrolled in CheckMate 064, an open-label, randomized phase II trial testing sequential checkpoint blockade. Peripheral blood mononuclear cells were obtained through leukapheresis, purified using Ficoll-Paque, and frozen in human serum containing around 9.6% DMSO. Purity of sorted blood CD3+CD8+ cells was verified at >98% immediately after sorting, followed by DNA extraction.

The source is a human donor with melanoma. The material was CD8+ T cells sorted from blood (inferred from file names), obtained from a patient given nivolumab and ipilimumab in sequence. Recombination linked TRBV5-6 to TRBJ2-5, with TRBD1 perhaps the D gene, on 6 matching bases. CDR3 loop: CASLQGPQGTQYF. The DNA sequence is as follows: TGTGCCAGCCTCCAGGGGCCTCAAGGGACCCAGTACTTC.